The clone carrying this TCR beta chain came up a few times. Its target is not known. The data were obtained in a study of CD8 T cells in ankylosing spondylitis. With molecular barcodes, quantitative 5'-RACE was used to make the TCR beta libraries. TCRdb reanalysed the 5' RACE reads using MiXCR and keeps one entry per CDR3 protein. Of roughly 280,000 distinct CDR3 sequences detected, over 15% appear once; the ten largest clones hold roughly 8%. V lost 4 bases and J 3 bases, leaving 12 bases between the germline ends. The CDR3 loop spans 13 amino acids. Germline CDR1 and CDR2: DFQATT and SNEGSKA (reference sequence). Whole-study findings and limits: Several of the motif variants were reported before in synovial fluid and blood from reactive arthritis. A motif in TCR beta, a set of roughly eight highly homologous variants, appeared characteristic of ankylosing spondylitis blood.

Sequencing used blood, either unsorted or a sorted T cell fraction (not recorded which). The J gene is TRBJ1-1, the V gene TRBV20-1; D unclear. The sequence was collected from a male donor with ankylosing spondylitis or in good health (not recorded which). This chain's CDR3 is CSANELAHTEAFF. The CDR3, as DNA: TGCAGTGCTAATGAATTAGCCCACACTGAAGCTTTCTTT.